The present T cell receptor (beta chain) was sequenced within a study of PD-L1 blockade in urothelial cancer. Turning to the study itself: Samples came from 3 weeks, at the second dose, and 6 weeks into treatment.

In germline, CDR1 is MDHEN, CDR2 SYDVKM. There are 16 residues in the CDR3. V shed 8 bases and J shed 0 bases, with 14 bases lying between them. Turning to this clone: The antigen remains undetermined.

This sample's time point: peripheral blood 6 weeks after treatment start. General study findings and limits: In blood at 3 weeks, tumor-associated clones expanded more among patients with durable benefit.

Profiled with immunoSEQ multiplex PCR; TCRdb holds only in-frame clones, not every one. The profile shows more than 40,000 clones, around 82% of them singletons. This specimen consisted of PBMCs, obtained around atezolizumab (anti-PD-L1) treatment. The chain uses TRBV28 and TRBJ1-6; perhaps TRBD1 as D (5 bases). This receptor was taken from a man in his sixties with urothelial cancer. This CDR3 is CASLGGGVSYNSPLHF. CDR3 sequence (DNA): TGTGCCAGCCTCGGCGGAGGGGTCTCCTATAATTCACCCCTCCACTTT.